These 17 T cell receptor beta chains originate from one sample sequenced in a study of PD-1 blockade in classical Hodgkin lymphoma. Every patient experienced relapse after autologous stem cell transplantation, and brentuximab vedotin exposure varied. Some clones are missing from TCRdb's copy, which holds only in-frame ones; the method was immunoSEQ multiplex PCR. The repertoire holds about 15,000 clones, with about 86% as singletons. Material: peripheral blood mononuclear cells (PBMCs), obtained at baseline. These receptors originate from a human donor with classical Hodgkin lymphoma.

J is TRBJ1-4 and V is TRBV6-5; D is undetermined. The CDR3 length is 15 residues. Germline V gene sequence: CDR1 MNHEY, CDR2 SVGAGI. Trimming pared 2 bases from V and 4 bases from J, leaving 11 bases between. The chain's CDR3 is CASSYRGGINEKLFF. DNA for the CDR3: TGTGCCAGCAGTTACCGAGGAGGGATTAATGAAAAACTGTTTTTT.

The chain links TRBV5-8 to TRBJ1-5; D remains ambiguous. CDR1 SGHTS and CDR2 YDEGEE come from the germline V gene. V shed 0 bases and J shed 1 base, with 8 bases lying between them. This CDR3 comprises 15 residues. In DNA form, the CDR3 reads TGTGCCAGCAGCTTGGGCGGGTTGAGCAATCAGCCCCAGCATTTT. Amino acids: CASSLGGLSNQPQHF.

This clone was seen once. The chain has TRBV19 and TRBJ1-5; D might be TRBD1 (6 bases). With 4 bases removed from V and 3 bases from J, the gap between germline ends came to 13 bases. This CDR3 spans 15 amino acids. Germline V gene sequence: CDR1 LNHDA, CDR2 SQIVND (reference sequence). The CDR3 sequence: CASSKEGQNNQPQHF. In DNA, the CDR3 is TGTGCCAGTAGTAAGGAGGGACAAAACAATCAGCCCCAGCATTTT. Full variable domain (remainder filled in from reference TRBV19 and TRBJ1-5): DGGITQSPKYLFRKEGQNVTLSCEQNLNHDAMYWYRQDPGQGLRLIYYSQIVNDFQKGDIAEGYSVSREKKESFPLTVTSAQKNPTAFYLCASSKEGQNNQPQHFGDGTRLSIL.

This chain links TRBV2 with TRBJ1-2, with 10 bases identical to TRBD1. Germline assignment: CDR1 SNHLY and CDR2 FYNNEI. CDR3 size: 14 residues. After removal of 4 bases from V and 4 bases from J, the junction contained 3 bases not matched to a gene. The DNA for the CDR3 is TGTGCCAGCAGTGGGGGACAGGGGCGCTATGGCTACACCTTC. Translated: CASSGGQGRYGYTF.

V and J are TRBV29-1 and TRBJ2-1; D is undetermined. With 3 bases removed from V and 2 bases from J, the gap between germline ends came to 11 bases. Germline CDR1 and CDR2: SQVTM and ANQGSEA. This CDR3 is 14 amino acids long. The CDR3 is CSVDGLEAYNEQFF. The CDR3 nucleotides read TGCAGCGTTGACGGGCTAGAAGCCTACAATGAGCAGTTCTTC.

The gene calls are TRBV2 and TRBJ2-1; 8 positions match TRBD2. The V gene end was trimmed by 2 bases and the J gene end by 0 bases; junction bases not matched to a gene: 6. Germline values: CDR1 SNHLY, CDR2 FYNNEI. The CDR3 contains 17 residues. The CDR3 here is CASSELTSAGSYNEQFF. DNA for the CDR3: TGTGCCAGCAGTGAACTGACTAGCGCCGGCTCCTACAATGAGCAGTTCTTC.

The V gene is TRBV11-3, the J gene TRBJ1-2; 7 bases align to TRBD1. The CDR3 length is 14 residues. Germline V gives CDR1 SGHNT, CDR2 YENEEA. The ends lost 9 bases at V and 2 bases at J; junction bases unmatched: 9. The CDR3 sequence is CASSRATGNYGYTF. The CDR3 bases are TGTGCCAGTTCCCGAGCGACAGGGAACTATGGCTACACCTTC.

This clone showed up just a few times. The genes are TRBV30 and TRBJ1-5, with no clear D. The CDR3 runs 13 residues. The V gene lost 4 bases and the J gene lost 0 bases, with 7 bases spanning the gap. Germline CDR1 is GTSNPN and CDR2 is SVGIG (reference sequence). The CDR3, as DNA: TGTGCCTGGAACCAGATTAGCAATCAGCCCCAGCATTTT. It translates to CAWNQISNQPQHF.

The chain joins TRBV15 to TRBJ1-2; 8 bases are shared with TRBD1. The CDR3 is made up of 15 amino acids. V dropped 3 bases and J dropped 4; count of bases not matched to a gene: 7. The germline V gene has CDR1 LNHNV and CDR2 YYDKDF (reference sequence). CDR3 sequence reads: CATSSGTGLFYGYTF. As DNA, the CDR3 is TGTGCCACCAGCAGCGGGACAGGCCTGTTCTATGGCTACACCTTC.

This clone was detected a few times. V and J are TRBV5-4 and TRBJ1-2, with D perhaps matching TRBD1 (6 bases). Germline CDR1 is SGHNT and CDR2 is YYREEE (reference sequence). The CDR3 is made up of 13 amino acids. V was trimmed by 2 bases and J by 6 bases, leaving 11 bases between them. CDR3 DNA: TGTGCCAGCAGCTTACAGGGTTTCCATGGCTACACCTTC. Its protein is CASSLQGFHGYTF.

V usage is TRBV19 and J usage is TRBJ1-5; D uncertain. V was shortened by 10 bases and J by 0 bases, with 16 bases between the two germline ends. This CDR3 has 15 residues. Germline loops: CDR1 LNHDA, CDR2 SQIVND (reference sequence). The CDR3 here is CATTPARFSNQPQHF. The CDR3 region has the DNA TGTGCCACTACCCCCGCGCGGTTTAGCAATCAGCCCCAGCATTTT.

The V gene is TRBV10-1, the J gene TRBJ1-1; perhaps TRBD1 as D (5 bases). The germline CDR1 and CDR2 sequences are WNHNN and SYGVQD (reference sequence). The length of the CDR3 is 15 residues. V was cut by 0 bases and J by 4 bases, with 12 bases left in between. The CDR3 DNA follows: TGCGCCAGCAGTGAGTCCTCAGGGTATGGCACTGAAGCTTTCTTT. This codes for CASSESSGYGTEAFF.

V is TRBV6-6 and J is TRBJ1-2; no firm D call. From germline, CDR1 is MNHNY and CDR2 SVGAGI (reference sequence). V was cut by 5 bases and J by 3 bases, with 13 bases left in between. This CDR3 comprises 14 residues. In DNA form, the CDR3 reads TGTGCCAGCAGTCCCGCCGGGGAGGACTATGGCTACACCTTC. Its translation: CASSPAGEDYGYTF.

The chain links TRBV19 to TRBJ1-5, with TRBD1 matching over 7 bases. Germline V gene data show CDR1 as LNHDA and CDR2 as SQIVND (reference sequence). The CDR3 is 15 residues long. V trimming: 4 bases; J trimming: 0 bases; junction bases outside the gene matches: 3. CDR3 sequence reads: CASSKGTVSNQPQHF. The DNA of the CDR3 is TGTGCCAGTAGTAAAGGGACAGTTAGCAATCAGCCCCAGCATTTT.

J is TRBJ2-1 and V is TRBV7-9, with 13 bases identical to TRBD2. With V trimmed by 1 base and J by 8 bases, 11 bases remained unmatched. The CDR3 consists of 18 residues. Germline CDR1 SEHNR, CDR2 FQNEAQ (reference sequence). The CDR3 region is CASSLGTGLAGAGDEQFF. As DNA, the CDR3 is TGTGCCAGCAGCTTAGGCACAGGACTAGCGGGAGCGGGCGATGAGCAGTTCTTC.

This clone was detected a few times. This sequence joins TRBV11-3 and TRBJ2-7; tentative D call: TRBD2 (5 bases). The CDR3 extends over 13 amino acids. The germline V and J ends were trimmed by 6 bases and 4 bases, with 13 bases remaining between them. From germline, CDR1 is SGHNT and CDR2 YENEEA. The CDR3 nucleotides are TGTGCCAGCAGGTCCCCCGGAGGATACGAGCAGTACTTC. It specifies CASRSPGGYEQYF.

The chain carries TRBV28 and TRBJ2-7; 9 nucleotides agree with TRBD1. The CDR3 consists of 14 residues. V dropped 6 bases and J dropped 0; count of bases not matched to a gene: 3. Germline assignment: CDR1 MDHEN and CDR2 SYDVKM. In DNA form, the CDR3 reads TGTGCCAGCAGCCTGGACAGGGGCTCCTACGAGCAGTACTTC. This translates into CASSLDRGSYEQYF.